The 29 T cell receptor beta chains presented below share a single source sample, sequenced in a study of brain T cells in children with intractable seizures. Only in-frame clones appear in the TCRdb table, and some are missing; sequencing was by immunoSEQ multiplex PCR. The data contain about 64,000 clones, more than 95% of them singletons. The specimen was peripheral blood, collected at surgery. All receptors derive from a boy under two years old with focal cortical dysplasia and intractable seizures.

The genes are TRBV18 and TRBJ1-5; D gene ambiguous. V shed 4 bases and J shed 2 bases, with 18 bases lying between them. The CDR3 length is 17 residues. Germline V gene data show CDR1 as KGHSH and CDR2 as LQKENI. The CDR3 region is CASSLGRGYSGNQPQHF. For the CDR3, the DNA is TGTGCCAGCTCACTTGGGCGAGGTTATAGTGGCAATCAGCCCCAGCATTTT.

In regard to this clone: Germline is not matched at one junction end, which may reflect a read error. This CDR3 is also generated by other DNA sequences in the sample. The rearrangement links TRBV4-1 to TRBJ1-2, with D perhaps matching TRBD1 (6 bases). CDR1 is MGHRA, CDR2 YSYEKL, per germline. This CDR3 contains 15 residues. The CDR3: CASSPGAEANYGYTF. The CDR3 region has the DNA TGTGCCAGCAGCCCAGGGGCCGAGGCTAACTATGGCTACACCTTC.

J is TRBJ2-1 and V is TRBV5-1, with TRBD2 matching over 8 bases. Germline V gene sequence: CDR1 SGHRS, CDR2 YFSETQ. CDR3 length: 14 residues. V trimming: 4 bases; J trimming: 0 bases; junction bases outside the gene matches: 0. The CDR3 DNA is TGCGCCAGCAGCGGGACTAGCTCCTACAATGAGCAGTTCTTC. Translated, it gives CASSGTSSYNEQFF.

V and J are TRBV2 and TRBJ1-1; D call uncertain. CDR1 and CDR2 (germline): SNHLY, FYNNEI. The V end was cut by 1 base, the J end by 2 bases, with 8 bases between. The CDR3 extends over 14 amino acids. The CDR3, as DNA: TGTGCCAGCAGTGAAGGCTCTTTTAACACTGAAGCTTTCTTT. Its protein product is CASSEGSFNTEAFF.

The rearrangement uses TRBV4-1 and TRBJ1-1, with TRBD1 identical over 7 bases. The CDR3 is made up of 15 amino acids. Germline V gives CDR1 MGHRA, CDR2 YSYEKL. The V segment lost 0 bases and the J segment 1 base; nucleotides outside the gene matches: 2. The CDR3 DNA reads TGCGCCAGCAGCCAAGATGAGGGGGCGAACACTGAAGCTTTCTTT. Translated, it gives CASSQDEGANTEAFF.

The rearrangement joins TRBV11-2 to TRBJ1-6; 8 bases line up with TRBD1. J was trimmed by 14 bases and V by 5 bases; bases with no gene match: 20. CDR1 and CDR2 from the germline V gene are SGHAT and FQNNGV. The length of the CDR3 is 17 residues. CDR3 residues: CASSPNVGTGPLGALHF. CDR3 coding DNA: TGTGCCAGCAGCCCGAATGTCGGGACAGGCCCCCTCGGGGCCCTCCACTTT.

The chain couples TRBV27 to TRBJ2-1; 7 nucleotides line up with TRBD1. The length of the CDR3 is 11 residues. The V segment lost 4 bases and the J segment 12 bases; nucleotides outside the gene matches: 3. Germline values: CDR1 MNHEY, CDR2 SMNVEV (reference sequence). CDR3 region: CASSSWDRQFF. CDR3 DNA: TGTGCCAGCAGTTCATGGGACAGGCAGTTCTTC.

The chain recombines TRBV29-1 with TRBJ2-3, with D unresolved. The germline gives CDR1 SQVTM, CDR2 ANQGSEA. The CDR3 is 13 residues long. V was clipped by 3 bases and J by 5 bases, with 12 bases between them. In nucleotides, the CDR3 is TGCAGCGTTGACAGACTCCTAGGAGATACGCAGTATTTT. As protein: CSVDRLLGDTQYF.

The V and J genes are TRBV13 and TRBJ2-5; D gene ambiguous. This CDR3 has 13 amino acids. With 6 bases removed from V and 1 base from J, the gap between germline ends came to 9 bases. The germline gives CDR1 PRHDT, CDR2 FYEKMQ (reference sequence). In DNA form, the CDR3 reads TGTGCCAGCAGTCAAGTACCCCAAGAGACCCAGTACTTC. As protein: CASSQVPQETQYF.

The chain links TRBV15 to TRBJ1-5; no definite D call. Per germline, CDR1 LNHNV and CDR2 YYDKDF (reference sequence). Trimming removed 6 bases from V and 3 bases from J, with 9 bases in between. This CDR3 comprises 13 residues. CDR3 in amino acids: CATSPSNNQPQHF. For the CDR3, the DNA is TGTGCCACCAGTCCCAGCAACAATCAGCCCCAGCATTTT.

This chain connects TRBV7-9 to TRBJ2-3; no definite D call. The CDR3 consists of 16 residues. Germline lookup yields CDR1 SEHNR and CDR2 FQNEAQ (reference sequence). Trimming took 5 bases from V and 2 from J, leaving 17 bases between them. The DNA of the CDR3 is TGTGCCAGCAGCCCTCTGGTAGCCTTTTCCACAGATACGCAGTATTTT. The encoded protein is CASSPLVAFSTDTQYF.

The V call is TRBV12-3 or TRBV12-4, the J call TRBJ1-1, with unresolved D. The CDR3 loop spans 9 amino acids. V was trimmed by 5 bases and J by 11 bases, leaving 6 bases between them. CDR3 sequence (DNA): TGTGCCAGCAGTCGGTATGCTTTCTTT. It yields the protein CASSRYAFF.

The DNA for the CDR3 is TGTGCCAGCAGCCGGGACAGCTATCAGCCCCAGCATTTT. Translated, it gives CASSRDSYQPQHF. The genes are TRBV11-2 and TRBJ1-5, with 7 bases identical to TRBD1. Germline V gene sequence: CDR1 SGHAT, CDR2 FQNNGV. This CDR3 comprises 13 residues. V was clipped by 5 bases and J by 5 bases; unmatched bases: 3.

About this clone: Relative to the germline gene, one junction end is altered; a read error may explain this. The rearrangement joins TRBV5-5 to TRBJ2-7; TRBD1 is a possible D gene (5 bases). Germline V lookup: CDR1 SGHKS, CDR2 YYEKEE (reference sequence). The length of the CDR3 is 14 residues. The CDR3 DNA reads TGTGTCAGCAGCTTAGGGCAGGGCCTATACGAGCAGTACTTC. Protein product: CVSSLGQGLYEQYF.

The rearrangement uses TRBV18 and TRBJ1-4; TRBD1 is a possible D gene (6 bases). V was shortened by 2 bases and J by 6 bases, with 13 bases between the two germline ends. CDR3 size: 15 residues. CDR1 is KGHSH, CDR2 LQKENI, per germline. The CDR3 protein is CASSPSWGPDEKLFF. The CDR3 region has the DNA TGTGCCAGCTCACCAAGCTGGGGGCCGGATGAAAAACTGTTTTTT.

The chain joins TRBV7-2 to TRBJ2-2; no clear D gene. The CDR3 runs to 14 residues. CDR1 and CDR2 (germline): SGHTA, FQGNSA. Deletions cut 1 base from V and 2 bases from J, with 5 bases between. This CDR3 reads CASSLGINTGELFF. As DNA, the CDR3 is TGTGCCAGCAGCTTAGGGATTAACACCGGGGAGCTGTTTTTT. Filled out from reference TRBV7-2 and TRBJ2-2, the complete variable domain reads GAGVSQSPSNKVTEKGKDVELRCDPISGHTALYWYRQSLGQGLEFLIYFQGNSAPDKSGLPSDRFSAERTGGSVSTLTIQRTQQEDSAVYLCASSLGINTGELFFGEGSRLTVL.

The chain combines TRBV5-1 with TRBJ1-2; 8 bases are shared with TRBD1. Germline assignment: CDR1 SGHRS and CDR2 YFSETQ. V lost 4 bases to trimming and J lost 10 bases; unmatched junction nucleotides: 18. This CDR3 is 16 amino acids long. The CDR3 sequence: CASSPFQTGDGGVYTF. The CDR3 DNA is TGCGCCAGCAGCCCCTTCCAGACAGGGGATGGGGGGGTCTACACCTTC.

The chain recombines TRBV25-1 with TRBJ2-2; 8 nucleotides agree with TRBD1. Looked up from germline, CDR1 is MGHDK and CDR2 is SYGVNS. V lost 6 bases and J lost 7; bases outside the gene matches: 16. CDR3 length: 17 amino acids. CDR3 in amino acids: CASRPQGAGGAIGELFF. DNA of the CDR3: TGTGCCAGCAGGCCTCAGGGGGCAGGGGGCGCGATCGGGGAGCTGTTTTTT.

The chain recombines TRBV27 with TRBJ2-1; no definite D call. Germline CDR1 is MNHEY and CDR2 is SMNVEV (reference sequence). V lost 3 bases, J lost 8 bases, and 17 bases lay in between. The CDR3 is 15 residues long. CDR3 in amino acids: CASSFWKGGSYEQFF. CDR3 in DNA: TGTGCCAGCAGTTTCTGGAAGGGCGGCTCATATGAGCAGTTCTTC.

This clone was observed once. V usage is TRBV6-7 and J usage is TRBJ2-1; a weak D match, TRBD1 (5 bases). TRBV6-7 qualifies as an ORF whose function is uncertain. The V and J ends lost 0 bases and 7 bases respectively, with 13 bases between them. This CDR3 region has 15 residues. The CDR3, as DNA: TGTGCCAGCAGTTACTCGAAGGGGCAGAGGAATGAGCAGTTCTTC. Translated, it gives CASSYSKGQRNEQFF.

The rearrangement uses TRBV7-9 and TRBJ2-7, with unresolved D. This CDR3 has 15 amino acids. The V gene lost 2 bases and the J gene lost 2 bases, with 13 bases spanning the gap. Per the germline V gene, CDR1 is SEHNR and CDR2 is FQNEAQ (reference sequence). The CDR3 bases are TGTGCCAGCAGCTTATCCGGCCATACGACCTACGAGCAGTACTTC. Its translation: CASSLSGHTTYEQYF.

This chain joins TRBV28 and TRBJ2-5, with TRBD1 matching 7 bases. CDR3 length: 16 residues. J was trimmed by 1 base and V by 6 bases; bases with no gene match: 11. Germline lookup yields CDR1 MDHEN and CDR2 SYDVKM. The CDR3 nucleotides read TGTGCCAGCAGCCTGACAGGGCGCGGGCTCCAAGAGACCCAGTACTTC. This gives the protein CASSLTGRGLQETQYF. Based on the CDR3 plus reference TRBV28 and TRBJ2-5, the full variable domain is DVKVTQSSRYLVKRTGEKVFLECVQDMDHENMFWYRQDPGLGLRLIYFSYDVKMKEKGDIPEGYSVSREKKERFSLILESASTNQTSMYLCASSLTGRGLQETQYFGPGTRLLVL.

The CDR3 spells CASSQETGSPYTDTQYF. The DNA for the CDR3 is TGTGCCAGCAGCCAAGAGACAGGGTCACCGTACACAGATACGCAGTATTTT. The chain recombines TRBV3-1 (or the pseudogene TRBV3-2) with TRBJ2-3; 7 bases are shared with TRBD1. CDR3 size: 17 residues. Germline V CDR1 and CDR2: LGHDT, YNNKEL (reference sequence). V shed 0 bases and J 2 bases; nucleotides not matched to a gene: 8.

This clone is a singleton in its sample. The chain links TRBV7-6 to TRBJ1-1; no reliable D call. The germline CDR1 and CDR2 sequences are SGHVS and FNYEAQ. CDR3 size: 13 residues. Trimming took 2 bases from V and 3 from J, leaving 7 bases between them. The chain's CDR3 is CASSLRGDTEAFF. CDR3 nucleotides: TGTGCCAGCAGCTTACGGGGTGACACTGAAGCTTTCTTT.

This rearrangement joins TRBV10-3 to TRBJ1-2, with D possibly TRBD1 on 5 matching bases. The germline CDR1 and CDR2 sequences are ENHRY and SYGVKD. V lost 2 bases and J 6 bases, leaving 22 bases between the germline ends. This CDR3 is 17 amino acids long. Here the CDR3 reads CAISEPGHPGKGHGYTF. The CDR3 region has the DNA TGTGCCATCAGTGAGCCCGGACACCCGGGAAAGGGACATGGCTACACCTTC.

The rearrangement links TRBV12-3 or TRBV12-4 to TRBJ2-2; perhaps TRBD1 as D (5 bases). The CDR3 is 12 residues long. Trimming took off 7 bases at V and 8 bases at J, with 11 bases between the two ends. The CDR3 region has the DNA TGTGCCAGCACCCGGACACTTGGGGAGCTGTTTTTT. Translation: CASTRTLGELFF.

The V call is TRBV20-1, the J call TRBJ1-2; D is uncertain. The CDR3 loop spans 11 amino acids. V dropped 6 bases and J dropped 5 bases, with 10 bases sitting between them. CDR1 and CDR2 (germline): DFQATT, SNEGSKA (reference sequence). This chain's CDR3 is CSASRNYGYTF. CDR3 bases: TGCAGTGCCTCACGAAATTATGGCTACACCTTC.

The chain carries TRBV5-1 and TRBJ1-2, with 10 bases aligning to TRBD1. V trimming: 1 base; J trimming: 7 bases; junction bases outside the gene matches: 22. CDR1 is SGHRS, CDR2 YFSETQ, per germline. The CDR3 contains 20 residues. The CDR3 DNA follows: TGCGCCAGCAGCTTGTCTGTTGGGTACCGGGACAGGGGCGCGCGGGTTGGCTACACCTTC. Translated, it gives CASSLSVGYRDRGARVGYTF.

The gene calls are TRBV27 and TRBJ1-1; 7 nucleotides line up with TRBD1. The CDR3 is made up of 16 amino acids. Germline V gene data show CDR1 as MNHEY and CDR2 as SMNVEV (reference sequence). Losses at the gene ends were 3 bases for V and 1 base for J; bases not matched to a gene: 8. The CDR3 nucleotides read TGTGCCAGCAGTTTGACAGGGTCCTTCGGGAACACTGAAGCTTTCTTT. It is translated as CASSLTGSFGNTEAFF.